Shown below are 20 T cell receptor beta chains from a single sample sequenced in a study of blood T cells in healthy people across ages. Together with a sample-barcoded 5' primer, a J-beta primer mix was included in a second PCR lasting about 7 to 12 cycles. TCRdb itself ran the 5' RACE reads through MiXCR, one entry per CDR3 protein. Counted here are around 940,000 distinct CDR3 sequences, roughly 51% occurring once; the ten biggest clones make up about a fifth. Input material: blood. Receptors originate from a woman in her fifties or sixties in good health.

The rearrangement uses TRBV7-8 and TRBJ2-3; tentative D call: TRBD1 (8 bases). Germline lookup yields CDR1 SGHVS and CDR2 FQNEAQ. Trimming shortened V by 5 bases and J by 12 bases, and 30 bases separated the two germline ends. The CDR3 is made up of 17 amino acids. The CDR3 loop reads CASSPGGSGGAPHAQYF. The DNA for the CDR3 is TGTGCCAGCAGCCCGGGAGGCTCAGGGGGCGCCCCTCATGCACAGTATTTT.

Concerning this clonotype: This clone may be a read error of a much larger clone one base away. V usage is TRBV4-1 and J usage is TRBJ2-7; the D gene could be TRBD1 or TRBD2 (6 bases each). V lost 11 bases and J lost 10, with 24 bases in between. Germline V lookup: CDR1 MGHRA, CDR2 YSYEKL. The CDR3 runs 13 residues. The CDR3 sequence is CASATGAQEIQYF. The CDR3 DNA is TGCGCCTCCGCTACGGGGGCACAAGAGATCCAGTACTTC.

The chain has TRBV9 and TRBJ2-7, with TRBD2 identical over 8 bases. The J call may be mistaken, given a closer DNA end match to TRBJ2-4. There are 17 residues in the CDR3. CDR1 and CDR2 from the germline V gene are SGDLS and YYNGEE. CDR3 nucleotides: TGTGCCAGCAGCTACGCCGCCGGTGGACTAGCTAGTGGCATTCAGTACTTC. Translation gives CASSYAAGGLASGIQYF.

This sequence joins TRBV5-1 and TRBJ1-5, with D possibly matching TRBD1 (5 bases). CDR3 length equals 16 residues. Trimming removed 1 base at V and 5 bases at J, with 16 bases between. The V gene's germline CDR1 is SGHRS and CDR2 YFSETQ. The CDR3 loop reads CASSLNPAGRDQPQHF. CDR3 bases: TGCGCCAGCAGCTTGAATCCGGCAGGGCGCGATCAGCCCCAGCATTTT.

This clonotype has a handful of counts. The rearrangement links TRBV5-5 to TRBJ2-1; TRBD2 matches at 11 bases. This CDR3 is built from 18 residues. CDR1 and CDR2 from the germline V gene are SGHKS and YYEKEE (reference sequence). V was pared by 4 bases and J by 7 bases, with 16 bases of the junction left unmatched. CDR3 amino acids: CASSGGLAGGYTQNEQFF. The CDR3 nucleotides are TGTGCCAGCAGCGGGGGGCTAGCGGGGGGCTACACTCAGAATGAGCAGTTCTTC. Based on the CDR3 plus reference TRBV5-5 and TRBJ2-1, the full variable domain is DAGVTQSPTHLIKTRGQQVTLRCSPISGHKSVSWYQQVLGQGPQFIFQYYEKEERGRGNFPDRFSARQFPNYSSELNVNALLLGDSALYLCASSGGLAGGYTQNEQFFGPGTRLTVL.

This clonotype was seen a handful of times. The chain uses TRBV4-3 and TRBJ1-6; 11 bases align to TRBD1. Germline CDR1 reads LGHNA; CDR2 reads YSLEER. Germline trimming cut 1 base from V and 6 bases from J; bases unmatched to any gene: 14. The CDR3 is 20 residues long. CDR3 sequence reads: CASSQAPGQGEKGVNSPLHF. The CDR3 DNA follows: TGCGCCAGCAGCCAAGCCCCGGGACAGGGGGAAAAAGGAGTTAATTCACCCCTCCACTTT.

This clonotype turned up a few times. V gene TRBV28 combines with J gene TRBJ2-7; TRBD1 or TRBD2 may be the D gene (5 bases each). Germline lookup yields CDR1 MDHEN and CDR2 SYDVKM. V was clipped by 8 bases and J by 5 bases, with 19 bases between them. CDR3 length: 14 residues. The chain's CDR3 is CASEGTPVGHEQYF. The CDR3 coding sequence is TGTGCCAGCGAGGGGACCCCGGTTGGCCACGAGCAGTACTTC.

This clonotype was seen a single time. The CDR3: CASKEGTSAYNEQFF. DNA for the CDR3: TGTGCCAGCAAGGAAGGGACTAGCGCATACAATGAGCAGTTCTTC. This sequence joins TRBV12-3 or TRBV12-4 and TRBJ2-1; 10 nucleotides match TRBD2. The CDR3 is made up of 15 amino acids. The V segment lost 7 bases and the J segment 4 bases; nucleotides outside the gene matches: 7.

The table lists this clonotype with a few counts. The V and J genes are TRBV28 and TRBJ1-5; D gene ambiguous. CDR3 length equals 14 residues. The germline gives CDR1 MDHEN, CDR2 SYDVKM. V lost 4 bases and J 3 bases, leaving 10 bases between the germline ends. CDR3 loop: CASSSTRINQPQHF. The CDR3 DNA reads TGTGCCAGCAGTTCGACCCGAATCAATCAGCCCCAGCATTTT. The entire variable domain, with the rest obtained from reference TRBV28 and TRBJ1-5, is as follows: DVKVTQSSRYLVKRTGEKVFLECVQDMDHENMFWYRQDPGLGLRLIYFSYDVKMKEKGDIPEGYSVSREKKERFSLILESASTNQTSMYLCASSSTRINQPQHFGDGTRLSIL.

The CDR3 region is CASSLAFSGDQETQYF. The CDR3 nucleotides read TGTGCCAGCAGCTTAGCTTTCTCGGGGGACCAAGAGACCCAGTACTTC. The chain links TRBV7-2 to TRBJ2-5, with a tentative D call TRBD2 (6 bases). Germline assignment: CDR1 SGHTA and CDR2 FQGNSA. The V and J ends lost 0 bases and 0 bases respectively, with 11 bases between them. The CDR3 is 16 amino acids.

This chain uses TRBV4-2 with TRBJ2-7, with D uncertain. The J call may be faulty, since TRBJ2-5 better matches the DNA end. CDR3 length equals 15 residues. Germline CDR1 is LGHNA and CDR2 is YNFKEQ. The DNA for the CDR3 is TGTGCCAGCAGCCAAGCAGCAGGAGTTCGAGAGACCCAGTACTTC. This translates into CASSQAAGVRETQYF.

Many counts were recorded for this clonotype. The chain couples TRBV7-2 to TRBJ2-5, with D maybe TRBD2 (6 bases). Trimming left V 3 bases short and J 3 bases short, with 11 bases between. The CDR3 is 14 residues long. Germline values: CDR1 SGHTA, CDR2 FQGNSA. The DNA for the CDR3 is TGTGCCAGCAGCTTTATGCGGGGCGAAGAGACCCAGTACTTC. Amino acid sequence: CASSFMRGEETQYF.

This chain links TRBV7-2 with TRBJ2-3; no firm D call. Trimming removed 5 bases from V and 5 bases from J, with 11 bases in between. Germline V lookup: CDR1 SGHTA, CDR2 FQGNSA. CDR3 length: 13 amino acids. For the CDR3, the DNA is TGTGCCAGCAGCACCGCTATGAGAGATACGCAGTATTTT. It codes for CASSTAMRDTQYF.

This clonotype was seen only a few times. The chain uses TRBV4-1 and TRBJ2-1; D uncertain. Germline V CDR1 and CDR2: MGHRA, YSYEKL. Trimming removed 2 bases at V and 3 bases at J, with 8 bases between. The CDR3 totals 14 residues. The CDR3 loop reads CASSQRQDYNEQFF. The CDR3, as DNA: TGCGCCAGCAGCCAACGACAAGACTACAATGAGCAGTTCTTC.

This clonotype was detected only a few times. This sequence joins TRBV12-3 or TRBV12-4 and TRBJ2-7; D possibly matches TRBD1 or TRBD2 (5 bases each). The CDR3 is 12 amino acids. V was shortened by 3 bases and J by 12 bases, with 15 bases between the two germline ends. The CDR3: CASSLRGDRRYF. CDR3 DNA: TGTGCCAGCAGTTTGAGAGGGGATCGAAGGTACTTC.

This clonotype was detected only once. The chain is built from TRBV4-1 and TRBJ2-3; D call uncertain. The CDR3 sequence is 16 residues long. The V end was cut by 1 base, the J end by 0 bases, with 11 bases between. Germline V gene data show CDR1 as MGHRA and CDR2 as YSYEKL. This CDR3 is CASSQGVGISTDTQYF. In DNA form, the CDR3 reads TGCGCCAGCAGCCAAGGGGTAGGGATCAGCACAGATACGCAGTATTTT.

The chain couples TRBV29-1 to TRBJ1-1; the D gene is possibly TRBD1 (5 bases). In germline, CDR1 is SQVTM, CDR2 ANQGSEA. This CDR3 contains 14 residues. V shed 4 bases and J shed 1 base, with 13 bases lying between them. CDR3 loop: CSVGGPNGNTEAFF. CDR3 in DNA: TGCAGCGTTGGGGGCCCCAATGGGAACACTGAAGCTTTCTTT.

This chain joins TRBV10-3 and TRBJ2-7; D is uncertain. Per germline, CDR1 ENHRY and CDR2 SYGVKD. The CDR3 has 12 residues. Trimming shortened V by 2 bases and J by 5 bases, and 7 bases separated the two germline ends. CDR3 nucleotide sequence: TGTGCCATCAGTGAGCTTGGCGACGAGCAGTACTTC. Its translation: CAISELGDEQYF.

This clonotype was seen only a few times. Here the CDR3 DNA reads TGTGCCAGCAAGCCCCAGCGGGAGGGAGTAGAGACCCAGTACTTC. Protein: CASKPQREGVETQYF. V gene TRBV6-9 combines with J gene TRBJ2-5; 10 nucleotides agree with TRBD2. From germline, CDR1 is MNHGY and CDR2 SVAAGI. The CDR3 runs to 15 residues. With V trimmed by 7 bases and J by 4 bases, 9 bases remained unmatched.

This clonotype was observed a handful of times. The CDR3 bases are TGCAGTGCCCGTCCCGGACATGATACGCAGTATTTT. Protein sequence: CSARPGHDTQYF. The chain couples TRBV20-1 to TRBJ2-3; D may be TRBD1 (5 bases). The CDR3 totals 12 residues. CDR1 is DFQATT and CDR2 is SNEGSKA in the germline V gene (reference sequence). Trimming cost V 6 bases and J 6 bases, with 13 bases left between them.